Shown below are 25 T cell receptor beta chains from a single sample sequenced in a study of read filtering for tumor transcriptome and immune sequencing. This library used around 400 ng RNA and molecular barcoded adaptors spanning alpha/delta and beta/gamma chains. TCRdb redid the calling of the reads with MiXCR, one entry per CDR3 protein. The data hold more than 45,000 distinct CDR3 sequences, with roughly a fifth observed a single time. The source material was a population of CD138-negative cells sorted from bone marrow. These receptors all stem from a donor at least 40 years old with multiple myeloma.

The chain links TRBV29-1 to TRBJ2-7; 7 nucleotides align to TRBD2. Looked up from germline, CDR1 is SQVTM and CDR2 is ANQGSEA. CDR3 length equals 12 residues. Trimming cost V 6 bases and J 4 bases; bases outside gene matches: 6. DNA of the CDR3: TGCAGCGTCTCTCTCGGGGGGTACGAGCAGTACTTC. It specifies CSVSLGGYEQYF.

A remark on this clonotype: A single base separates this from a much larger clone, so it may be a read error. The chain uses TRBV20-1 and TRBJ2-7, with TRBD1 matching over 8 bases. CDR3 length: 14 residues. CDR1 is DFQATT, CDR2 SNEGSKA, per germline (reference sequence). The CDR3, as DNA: TGCCGTGCTAGATCGGACAGGGACCCCTACGAGCAGTACTTC. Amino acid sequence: CRARSDRDPYEQYF.

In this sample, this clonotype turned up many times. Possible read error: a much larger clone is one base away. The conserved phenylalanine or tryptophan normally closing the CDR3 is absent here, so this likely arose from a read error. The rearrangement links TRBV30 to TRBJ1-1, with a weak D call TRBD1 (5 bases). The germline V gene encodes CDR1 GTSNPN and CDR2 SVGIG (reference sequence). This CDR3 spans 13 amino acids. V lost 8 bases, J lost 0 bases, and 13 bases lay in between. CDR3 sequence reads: CARGVGVNTEAFL. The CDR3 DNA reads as TGTGCCCGGGGGGTAGGGGTGAACACTGAAGCTTTCCTT.

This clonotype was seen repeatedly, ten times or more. The CDR3 is CASSLRASGYNEQFF. DNA of the CDR3: TGTGCCAGCAGTCTAAGGGCTAGCGGATACAATGAGCAGTTCTTC. This rearrangement joins TRBV12-3 or TRBV12-4 to TRBJ2-1; 7 bases agree with TRBD2. The CDR3 contains 15 residues. With V trimmed by 5 bases and J by 4 bases, 8 bases remained unmatched.

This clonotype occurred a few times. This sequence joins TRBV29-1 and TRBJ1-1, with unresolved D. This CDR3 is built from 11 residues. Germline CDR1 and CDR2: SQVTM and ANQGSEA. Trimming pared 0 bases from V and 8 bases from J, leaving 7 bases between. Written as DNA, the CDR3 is TGCAGCGTTGAAGATCAGAGGGAAGCTTTCTTT. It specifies CSVEDQREAFF.

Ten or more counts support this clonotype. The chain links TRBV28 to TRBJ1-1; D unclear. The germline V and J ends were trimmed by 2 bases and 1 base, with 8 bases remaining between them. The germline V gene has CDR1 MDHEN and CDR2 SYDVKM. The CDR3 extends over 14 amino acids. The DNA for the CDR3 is TGTGCCAGCAGTTTACTCCACCAGAACACTGAAGCTTTCTTT. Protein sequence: CASSLLHQNTEAFF.

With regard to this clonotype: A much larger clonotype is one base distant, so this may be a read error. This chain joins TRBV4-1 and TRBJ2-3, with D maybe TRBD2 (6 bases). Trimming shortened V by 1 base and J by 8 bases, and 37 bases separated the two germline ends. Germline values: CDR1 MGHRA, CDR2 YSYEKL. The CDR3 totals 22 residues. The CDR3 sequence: CASSQVYSDSGSSRSRNATQYF. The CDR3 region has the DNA TGCGCCAGCAGCCAAGTTTATAGCGACAGCGGGTCTAGCAGGTCCCGCAATGCTACGCAGTATTTT.

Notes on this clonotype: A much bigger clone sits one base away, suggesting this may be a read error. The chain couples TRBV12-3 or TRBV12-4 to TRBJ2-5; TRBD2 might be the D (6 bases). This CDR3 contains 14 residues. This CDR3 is CASSYGGKQETRYF. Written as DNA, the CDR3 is TGTGCCAGCAGTTACGGCGGGAAACAAGAGACCCGGTACTTC.

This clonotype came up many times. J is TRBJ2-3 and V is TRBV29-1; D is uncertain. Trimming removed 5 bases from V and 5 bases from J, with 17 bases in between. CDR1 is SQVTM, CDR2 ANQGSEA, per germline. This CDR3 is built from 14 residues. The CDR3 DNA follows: TGCAGCGTTCTAACCCACGGAGTGGGAGATACGCAGTATTTT. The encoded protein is CSVLTHGVGDTQYF.

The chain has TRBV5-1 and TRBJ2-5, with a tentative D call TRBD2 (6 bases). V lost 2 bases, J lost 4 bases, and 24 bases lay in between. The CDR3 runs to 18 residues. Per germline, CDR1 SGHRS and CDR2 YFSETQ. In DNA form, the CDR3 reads TGCGCCAGCAGCTTACTTTCAGGACGGGGGTTAGGAAGAGAGACCCAGTACTTC. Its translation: CASSLLSGRGLGRETQYF.

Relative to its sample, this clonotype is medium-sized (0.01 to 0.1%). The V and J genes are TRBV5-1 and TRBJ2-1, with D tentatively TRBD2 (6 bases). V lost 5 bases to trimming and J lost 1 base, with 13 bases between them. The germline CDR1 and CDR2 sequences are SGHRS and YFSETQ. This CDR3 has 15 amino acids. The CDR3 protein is CASRWRGISYNEQFF. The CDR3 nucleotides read TGCGCCAGCAGATGGAGGGGCATATCCTACAATGAGCAGTTCTTC.

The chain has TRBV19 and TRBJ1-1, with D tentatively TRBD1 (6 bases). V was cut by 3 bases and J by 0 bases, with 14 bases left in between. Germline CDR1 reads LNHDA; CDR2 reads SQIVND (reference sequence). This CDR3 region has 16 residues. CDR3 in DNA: TGTGCCAGTAGTATTAACGGGGGGCTCGTGAACACTGAAGCTTTCTTT. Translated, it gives CASSINGGLVNTEAFF.

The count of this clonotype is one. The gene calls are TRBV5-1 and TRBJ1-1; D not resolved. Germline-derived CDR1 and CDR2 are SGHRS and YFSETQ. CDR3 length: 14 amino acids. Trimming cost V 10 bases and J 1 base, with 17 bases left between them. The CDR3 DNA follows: TGCGCCGGCACCTTTCTCGACCAGAACACTGAAGCTTTCTTT. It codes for CAGTFLDQNTEAFF.

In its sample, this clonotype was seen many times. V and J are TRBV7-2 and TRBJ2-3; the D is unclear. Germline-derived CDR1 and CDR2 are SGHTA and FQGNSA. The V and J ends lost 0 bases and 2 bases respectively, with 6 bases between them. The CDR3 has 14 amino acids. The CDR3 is CASSLAAHTDTQYF. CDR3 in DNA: TGTGCCAGCAGCTTAGCTGCTCACACAGATACGCAGTATTTT.

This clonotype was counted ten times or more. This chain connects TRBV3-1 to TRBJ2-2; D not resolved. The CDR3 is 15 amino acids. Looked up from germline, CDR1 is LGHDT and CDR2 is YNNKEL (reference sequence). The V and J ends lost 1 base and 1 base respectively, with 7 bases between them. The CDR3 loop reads CASSQGRWNTGELFF. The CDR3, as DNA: TGTGCCAGCAGCCAAGGGCGGTGGAACACCGGGGAGCTGTTTTTT.

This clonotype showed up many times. The CDR3 is CASSPPAGTVTGELFF. In nucleotides, the CDR3 is TGCGCCAGCAGCCCCCCGGCGGGGACAGTGACCGGGGAGCTGTTTTTT. The genes are TRBV5-1 and TRBJ2-2, with a weak D call TRBD1 (7 bases). The CDR3 loop spans 16 amino acids. The germline V gene has CDR1 SGHRS and CDR2 YFSETQ. V shed 4 bases and J shed 5 bases, with 18 bases lying between them. Combining the CDR3 with reference TRBV5-1 and TRBJ2-2 gives the whole variable domain KAGVTQTPRYLIKTRGQQVTLSCSPISGHRSVSWYQQTPGQGLQFLFEYFSETQRNKGNFPGRFSGRQFSNSRSEMNVSTLELGDSALYLCASSPPAGTVTGELFFGEGSRLTVL.

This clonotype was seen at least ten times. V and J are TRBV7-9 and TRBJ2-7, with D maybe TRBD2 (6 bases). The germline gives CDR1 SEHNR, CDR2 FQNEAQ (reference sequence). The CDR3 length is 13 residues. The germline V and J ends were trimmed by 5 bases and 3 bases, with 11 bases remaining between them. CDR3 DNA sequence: TGTGCCAGCAGCCTCGCCGGGGGCTACGAGCAGTACTTC. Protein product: CASSLAGGYEQYF.

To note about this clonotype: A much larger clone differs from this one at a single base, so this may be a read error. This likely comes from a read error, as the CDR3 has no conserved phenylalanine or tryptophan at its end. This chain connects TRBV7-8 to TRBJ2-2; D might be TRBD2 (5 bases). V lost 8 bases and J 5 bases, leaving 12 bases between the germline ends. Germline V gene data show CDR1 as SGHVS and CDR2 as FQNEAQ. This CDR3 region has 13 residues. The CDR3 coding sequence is TGTGCCAGCGGACGGGATTTTACCGGGGAGCTGTTTTCT. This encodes CASGRDFTGELFS.

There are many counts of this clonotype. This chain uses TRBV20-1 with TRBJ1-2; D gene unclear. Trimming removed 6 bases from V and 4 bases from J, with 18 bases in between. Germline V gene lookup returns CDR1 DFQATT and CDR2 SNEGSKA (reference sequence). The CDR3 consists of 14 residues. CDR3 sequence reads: CSAATGEVSYGYTF. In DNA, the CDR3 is TGCAGTGCAGCCACGGGAGAAGTAAGCTATGGCTACACCTTC.

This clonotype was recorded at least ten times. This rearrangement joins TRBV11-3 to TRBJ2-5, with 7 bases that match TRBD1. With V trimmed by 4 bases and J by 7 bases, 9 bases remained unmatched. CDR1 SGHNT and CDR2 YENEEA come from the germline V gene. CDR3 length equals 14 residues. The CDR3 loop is CASSSYRGAATQYF. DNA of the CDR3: TGTGCCAGCAGCTCCTACAGGGGCGCTGCGACCCAGTACTTC.

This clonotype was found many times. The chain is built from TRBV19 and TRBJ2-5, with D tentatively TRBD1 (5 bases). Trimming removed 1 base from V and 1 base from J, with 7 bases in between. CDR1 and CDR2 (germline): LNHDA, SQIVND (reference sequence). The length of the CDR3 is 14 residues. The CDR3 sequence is CASSIGGSQETQYF. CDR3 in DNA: TGTGCCAGTAGTATAGGGGGCAGCCAAGAGACCCAGTACTTC.

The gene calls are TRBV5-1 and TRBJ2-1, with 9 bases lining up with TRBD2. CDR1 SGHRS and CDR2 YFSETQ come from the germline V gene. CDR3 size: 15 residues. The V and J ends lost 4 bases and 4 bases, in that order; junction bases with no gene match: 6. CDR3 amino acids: CASSPLTSGYNEQFF. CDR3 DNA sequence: TGCGCCAGCAGCCCCCTGACTAGCGGATACAATGAGCAGTTCTTC.

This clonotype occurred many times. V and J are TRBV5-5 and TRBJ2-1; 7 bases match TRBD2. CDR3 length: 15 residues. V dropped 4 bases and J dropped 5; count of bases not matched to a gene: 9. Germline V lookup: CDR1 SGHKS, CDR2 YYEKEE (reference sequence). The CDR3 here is CASSGGGLPDNEQFF. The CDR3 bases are TGTGCCAGCAGCGGGGGGGGACTCCCAGACAATGAGCAGTTCTTC.

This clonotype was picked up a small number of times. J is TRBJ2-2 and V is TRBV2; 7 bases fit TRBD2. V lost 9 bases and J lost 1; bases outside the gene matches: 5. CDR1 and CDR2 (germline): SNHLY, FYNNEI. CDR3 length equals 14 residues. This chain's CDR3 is CARAGTKNTGELFF. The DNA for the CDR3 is TGTGCCAGAGCCGGGACTAAGAACACCGGGGAGCTGTTTTTT.

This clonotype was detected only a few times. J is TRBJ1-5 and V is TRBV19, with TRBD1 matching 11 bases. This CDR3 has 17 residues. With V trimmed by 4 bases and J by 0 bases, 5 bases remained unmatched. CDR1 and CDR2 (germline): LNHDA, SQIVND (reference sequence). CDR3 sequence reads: CASSSGTGGNSNQPQHF. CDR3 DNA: TGTGCCAGTAGTAGTGGGACAGGGGGTAATAGCAATCAGCCCCAGCATTTT.